This T cell receptor (beta chain) was sequenced during a study of blood T cell repertoires in COVID-19. Study overall: Samples came from the United States, Italy and Spain, spanning acute and convalescent COVID-19. PBMCs, B-cell-depleted T cells, or T cells provided the cDNA or gDNA that made up the material.

V lost 6 bases, J lost 8 bases, and 7 bases stayed unmatched. The CDR3 sequence is 14 residues long. Per the germline V gene, CDR1 is SNHLY and CDR2 is FYNNEI. In the source study's methods: Estimation of nucleated cell counts relied on the amplification of reference gene primers. Here immunoSEQ multiplex PCR was the method, and the copy in TCRdb shows in-frame clones only, minus some. The V and J calls and clone size come from that table; D and trimming were worked out from the DNA. The top ten hold 7.4% of the sample, which has roughly 35,000 clones, around 73% seen once. Sequences were obtained from peripheral blood. The source of this sequence is an older woman with acute or convalescent COVID-19. This sequence joins TRBV2 and TRBJ1-4; TRBD1 matches at 9 bases. The CDR3 DNA follows: TGTGCCAGCAGGGACAGGGGTCTGCGGGAAAAACTGTTTTTT. This translates into CASRDRGLREKLFF.